This TCR beta chain was recovered during a study of shared clonotypes between healthy human individuals. For every subset, genomic DNA was evenly distributed across several immunoSEQ plates. The data were produced by immunoSEQ multiplex PCR, yet TCRdb's version contains in-frame clones alone and is incomplete. The sample contains around 750,000 clones, around 74% of which appear only once. This TCR came from a young woman in good health. Sequenced sample: memory CD4+ T cells sorted from blood. Subset reported: CD45RA-negative fraction.

CDR3 protein: CASSPQRDSEGGTFF. The CDR3 DNA reads TGTGCCAGCAGCCCCCAACGGGACAGCGAAGGAGGGACTTTCTTT. The chain carries TRBV7-2 and TRBJ1-1; the match to TRBD1 covers 7 bases. J lost 12 bases, V lost 5 bases, and 18 bases had no gene match. Germline lookup yields CDR1 SGHTA and CDR2 FQGNSA. This CDR3 contains 15 residues.